This is a list of T cell receptor beta chains from one sample in a study of shared clonotypes between healthy human individuals. Profiled with immunoSEQ multiplex PCR; TCRdb holds only in-frame clones, not every one. The table has some 2 million clones, 85% to 95% seen once. The sample comprised naive CD4+ T cells sorted from blood. Source of these receptors: a man aged 18-30 years in good health. Each CDR3 is given with its conserved first and last residue. A D gene is named only where the DNA matches it firmly.

V,J,D,CDR3,DNA
TRBV7-6,TRBJ2-3,TRBD2,CASSGSGSSTDTQYF,TGTGCCAGCAGCGGTAGCGGGAGCAGCACAGATACGCAGTATTTT
TRBV30,TRBJ1-5,.,CAWSEERGTTQHF,TGTGCCTGGAGTGAGGAAAGGGGGACAACCCAGCATTTT
TRBV30,TRBJ2-7,.,CAWSVVGVGTASYEQYF,TGTGCCTGGAGTGTAGTAGGTGTCGGGACGGCGTCCTACGAGCAGTACTTC
TRBV27,TRBJ1-2,.,CASSLSAGDITNYGYTF,TGTGCCAGCAGTTTATCCGCCGGGGACATCACTAACTATGGCTACACCTTC
TRBV7-2,TRBJ2-1,.,CASSFRTSIDEQFF,TGTGCCAGCAGCTTCAGAACTAGCATTGATGAGCAGTTCTTC
TRBV2,TRBJ2-1,.,CASRRDNEQFF,TGTGCCAGCAGGAGAGACAATGAGCAGTTCTTC
TRBV6-1,TRBJ1-1,.,CASSLPGLETFF,TGTGCCAGCAGCCTCCCGGGACTCGAAACTTTCTTT
TRBV6-1,TRBJ1-5,.,CASSQGGAGNQPQHF,TGTGCCAGCAGCCAAGGGGGGGCGGGCAATCAGCCCCAGCATTTT
TRBV7-8,TRBJ1-6,.,CASSLGGLNSPLHF,TGTGCCAGCAGCTTAGGCGGGCTTAATTCACCCCTCCACTTT
TRBV2,TRBJ1-4,.,CASKAGANEKLFF,TGTGCCAGCAAGGCAGGGGCAAATGAAAAACTGTTTTTT
TRBV7-8,TRBJ2-7,.,CASSGVGEQYF,TGTGCCAGCAGCGGGGTGGGCGAGCAGTACTTC
TRBV5-6,TRBJ1-3,.,CASSLRTQTGNTIYF,TGTGCCAGCAGCCTACGGACTCAAACGGGGAACACCATATATTTT
TRBV30,TRBJ1-2,.,CAWSPLGSDYGYTF,TGTGCCTGGAGTCCACTCGGGAGCGACTATGGCTACACCTTC
TRBV5-1,TRBJ2-5,.,CASSYGEYQETQYF,TGCGCCAGCAGCTACGGGGAATACCAAGAGACCCAGTACTTC
TRBV7-2,TRBJ2-7,.,CASSSPGDYEQYF,TGTGCCAGCAGCTCCCCCGGAGACTACGAGCAGTACTTC
TRBV5-4,TRBJ1-1,TRBD1,CASSLTGEGDTEAFF,TGTGCCAGCAGCCTCACAGGGGAGGGGGACACTGAAGCTTTCTTT
TRBV6-5,TRBJ2-7,.,CASSSYDRNYEQYF,TGTGCCAGCAGTTCCTATGACAGGAACTACGAGCAGTACTTC
TRBV9,TRBJ2-2,.,CASSVVPGDTGELFF,TGTGCCAGCAGCGTAGTCCCGGGGGACACCGGGGAGCTGTTTTTT
TRBV2,TRBJ2-3,TRBD2,CASSPLAVSTDTQYF,TGTGCCAGCAGTCCACTAGCGGTGAGCACAGATACGCAGTATTTT
TRBV10-2,TRBJ2-5,.,CASSGQGKETQYF,TGCGCCAGCAGCGGCCAGGGGAAAGAGACCCAGTACTTC
TRBV5-4,TRBJ2-5,TRBD2,CASSSASGRGETQYF,TGTGCCAGCAGCTCGGCTAGCGGGAGGGGAGAGACCCAGTACTTC
TRBV19,TRBJ2-6,TRBD2,CASSSLAGATGANVLTF,TGTGCCAGTAGTTCTCTAGCGGGAGCGACGGGGGCCAACGTCCTGACTTTC
TRBV5-1,TRBJ1-2,.,CASSFSHYVYGYTF,TGCGCCAGCAGCTTCTCACATTATGTCTATGGCTACACCTTC
TRBV9,TRBJ1-2,.,CASSVEGKLFMNYGYTF,TGTGCCAGCAGCGTAGAGGGGAAACTTTTTATGAACTATGGCTACACCTTC
TRBV6-1,TRBJ2-5,.,CASSSGEKTQYF,TGTGCCAGCAGCTCAGGGGAAAAGACCCAGTACTTC
TRBV7-3,TRBJ2-6,TRBD1,CASSPTGTGFSGANVLTF,TGTGCCAGCAGTCCAACCGGGACAGGGTTCTCTGGGGCCAACGTCCTGACTTTC
TRBV5-1,TRBJ2-5,.,CASSGSAGETQYF,TGCGCCAGCAGCGGTAGCGCGGGAGAGACCCAGTACTTC
TRBV5-1,TRBJ2-7,.,CASHGGRGTYEQYF,TGCGCCAGCCATGGGGGCAGGGGAACCTACGAGCAGTACTTC
TRBV7-9,TRBJ2-3,TRBD2,CASSFPGTSGPASTDTQYF,TGTGCCAGCAGCTTCCCGGGGACTAGCGGGCCGGCAAGCACAGATACGCAGTATTTT